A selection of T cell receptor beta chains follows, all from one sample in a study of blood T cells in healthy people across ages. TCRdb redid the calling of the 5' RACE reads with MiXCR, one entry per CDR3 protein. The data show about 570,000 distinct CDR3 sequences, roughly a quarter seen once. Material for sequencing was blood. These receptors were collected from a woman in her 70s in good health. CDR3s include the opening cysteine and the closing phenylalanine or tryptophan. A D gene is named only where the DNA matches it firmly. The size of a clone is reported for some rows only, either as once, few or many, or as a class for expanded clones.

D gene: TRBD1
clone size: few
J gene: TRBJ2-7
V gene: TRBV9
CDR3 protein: CASSIGPRDRGHEQYF
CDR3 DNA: TGTGCCAGCAGCATAGGCCCCCGGGACAGGGGGCACGAGCAGTACTTC

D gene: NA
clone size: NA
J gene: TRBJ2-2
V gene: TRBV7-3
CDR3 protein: CANSNTKRRLARNTGELFF
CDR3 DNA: TGTGCCAACAGCAATACCAAAAGGAGGCTAGCGCGGAACACCGGGGAGCTGTTTTTT

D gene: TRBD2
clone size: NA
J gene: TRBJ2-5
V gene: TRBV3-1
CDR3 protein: CASSQEGLAGGPYQETQYF
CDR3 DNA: TGTGCCAGCAGCCAAGAGGGACTAGCGGGGGGCCCCTATCAAGAGACCCAGTACTTC

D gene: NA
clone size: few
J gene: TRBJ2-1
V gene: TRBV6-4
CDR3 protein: CASSPSLGLLNGGEQFF
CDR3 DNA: TGTGCCAGCAGTCCCTCCCTGGGACTCCTAAACGGCGGTGAGCAGTTCTTC

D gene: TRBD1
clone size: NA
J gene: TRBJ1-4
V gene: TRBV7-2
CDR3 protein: CASATGPREKLLF
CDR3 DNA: TGTGCCAGCGCGACAGGGCCCCGGGAAAAACTGCTTTTT

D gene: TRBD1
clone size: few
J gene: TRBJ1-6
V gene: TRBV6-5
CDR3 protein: CASRRTGVDSSPLHF
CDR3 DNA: TGTGCCAGCAGACGAACAGGGGTTGACAGTTCACCCCTCCACTTT

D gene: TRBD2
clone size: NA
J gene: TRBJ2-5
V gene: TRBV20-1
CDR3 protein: CSARATGSSGEKETQYF
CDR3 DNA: TGCAGTGCTAGAGCGACAGGGTCTAGCGGGGAAAAAGAGACCCAGTACTTC

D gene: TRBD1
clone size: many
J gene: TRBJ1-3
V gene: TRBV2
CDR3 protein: CASSPRDRGPTVSGNTIYF
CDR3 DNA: TGTGCCAGCAGTCCCCGGGACAGGGGCCCCACCGTCTCTGGAAACACCATATATTTT

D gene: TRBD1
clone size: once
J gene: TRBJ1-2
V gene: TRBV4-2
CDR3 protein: CASSQDVGQESQTTF
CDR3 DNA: TGTGCCAGCAGCCAAGACGTGGGACAGGAGTCCCAAACCACCTTC

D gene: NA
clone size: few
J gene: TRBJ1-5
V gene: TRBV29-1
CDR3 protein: CSVRQSQRGNQPQHF
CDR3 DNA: TGCAGCGTTAGGCAAAGCCAGAGGGGCAATCAGCCCCAGCATTTT

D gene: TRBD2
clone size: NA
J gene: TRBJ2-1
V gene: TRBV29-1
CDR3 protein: CSVEHPGLAGGRYEQFF
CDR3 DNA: TGCAGCGTTGAACATCCGGGACTAGCGGGAGGAAGGTATGAGCAGTTCTTC

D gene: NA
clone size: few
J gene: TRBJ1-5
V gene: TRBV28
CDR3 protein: CASGGDLNRRSNQPQHF
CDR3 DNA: TGTGCCAGCGGGGGGGATCTAAACCGCAGAAGCAATCAGCCCCAGCATTTT

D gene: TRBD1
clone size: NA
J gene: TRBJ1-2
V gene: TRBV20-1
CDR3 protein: CSASSQGSRGYTF
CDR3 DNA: TGCAGTGCTAGTTCACAGGGGAGTCGGGGCTACACCTTC

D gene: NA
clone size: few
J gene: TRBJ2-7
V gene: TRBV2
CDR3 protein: CASSEPPGGYEQYF
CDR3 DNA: TGTGCCAGCAGTGAACCCCCCGGGGGTTACGAGCAGTACTTC

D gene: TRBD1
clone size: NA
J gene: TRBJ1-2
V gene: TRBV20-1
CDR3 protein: CSASRTGASYGYTF
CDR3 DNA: TGCAGTGCTTCTCGGACAGGGGCTAGCTATGGCTACACCTTC

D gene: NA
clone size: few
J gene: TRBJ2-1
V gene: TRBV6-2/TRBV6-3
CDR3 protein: CASGMGSYNEQFF
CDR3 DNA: TGTGCCAGCGGGATGGGCTCCTACAATGAGCAGTTCTTC

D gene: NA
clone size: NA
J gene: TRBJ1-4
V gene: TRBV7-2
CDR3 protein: CASSYSGTPGEKLFF
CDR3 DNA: TGTGCCAGCAGCTACTCCGGGACGCCGGGGGAAAAACTGTTTTTT

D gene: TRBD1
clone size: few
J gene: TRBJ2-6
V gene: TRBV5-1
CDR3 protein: CASTGGTGANVLTF
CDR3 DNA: TGCGCCAGCACAGGGGGAACTGGGGCCAACGTCCTGACTTTC

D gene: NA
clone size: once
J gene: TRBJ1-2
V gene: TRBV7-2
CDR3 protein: CASSSPDRFANYGYTF
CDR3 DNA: TGTGCCAGCAGCTCCCCAGACAGATTCGCTAACTATGGCTACACCTTC

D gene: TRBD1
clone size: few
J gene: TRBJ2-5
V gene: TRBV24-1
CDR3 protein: CATKGQGAVGTQYF
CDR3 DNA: TGTGCCACCAAGGGACAGGGGGCTGTGGGGACCCAGTACTTC

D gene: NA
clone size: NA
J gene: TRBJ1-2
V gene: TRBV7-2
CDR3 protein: CASSLVLYGYTF
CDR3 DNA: TGTGCCAGCAGCTTAGTTCTCTATGGCTACACCTTC

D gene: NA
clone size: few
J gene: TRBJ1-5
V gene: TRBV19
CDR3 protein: CASMGGAIRNQPQHF
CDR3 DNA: TGTGCCAGTATGGGGGGGGCGATCCGCAATCAGCCCCAGCATTTT

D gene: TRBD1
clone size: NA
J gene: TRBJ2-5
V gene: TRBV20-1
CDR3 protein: CSAITGGSGETQYF
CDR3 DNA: TGCAGTGCTATCACAGGGGGCTCGGGGGAGACCCAGTACTTC

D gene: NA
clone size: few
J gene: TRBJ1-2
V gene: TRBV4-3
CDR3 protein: CASSPEGAYGYTF
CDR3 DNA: TGCGCCAGCAGCCCCGAAGGCGCCTATGGCTACACCTTC

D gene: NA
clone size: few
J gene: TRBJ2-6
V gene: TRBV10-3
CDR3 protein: CAISDGGSGANVLTF
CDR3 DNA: TGTGCCATCAGTGATGGAGGCTCTGGGGCCAACGTCCTGACTTTC

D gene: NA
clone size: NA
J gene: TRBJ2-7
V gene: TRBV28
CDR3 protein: CASSIAGTPGTYEQYF
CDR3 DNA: TGTGCCAGCAGTATAGCCGGGACCCCGGGGACCTACGAGCAGTACTTC

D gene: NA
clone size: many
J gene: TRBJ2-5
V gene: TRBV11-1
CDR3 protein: CASSFGQGLETQYF
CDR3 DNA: TGTGCCAGCAGCTTCGGGCAGGGCCTCGAGACCCAGTACTTC

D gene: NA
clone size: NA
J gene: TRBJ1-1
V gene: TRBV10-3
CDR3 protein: CAISERGENEAFF
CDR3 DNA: TGTGCCATCAGTGAGAGGGGGGAGAATGAAGCTTTCTTT

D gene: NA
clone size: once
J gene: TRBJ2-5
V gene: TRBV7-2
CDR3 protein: CASSLAPGKGTQYF
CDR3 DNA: TGTGCCAGCAGCTTAGCGCCAGGGAAGGGGACCCAGTACTTC

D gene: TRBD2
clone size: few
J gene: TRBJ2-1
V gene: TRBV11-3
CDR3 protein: CASRLIAGENEQFF
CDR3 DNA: TGTGCCAGCAGACTTATAGCGGGGGAAAATGAGCAGTTCTTC

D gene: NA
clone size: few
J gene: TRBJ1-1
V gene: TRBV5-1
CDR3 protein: CASTLTTGAGANTEAFF
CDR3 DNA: TGCGCCAGCACTCTGACCACGGGGGCCGGGGCCAACACTGAAGCTTTCTTT

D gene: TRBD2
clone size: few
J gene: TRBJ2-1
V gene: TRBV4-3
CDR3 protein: CASSLPRGGASYNEQFF
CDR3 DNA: TGCGCCAGCAGCCTTCCTCGCGGGGGGGCCTCCTACAATGAGCAGTTCTTC

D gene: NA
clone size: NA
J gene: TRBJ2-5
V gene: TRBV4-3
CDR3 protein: CASSQGQADRETQYF
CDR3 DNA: TGCGCCAGCAGCCAAGGACAGGCGGATCGAGAGACCCAGTACTTC

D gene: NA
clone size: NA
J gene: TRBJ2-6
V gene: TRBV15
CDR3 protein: CATSRAWGASSGANVLTF
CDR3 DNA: TGTGCCACCAGCAGAGCTTGGGGGGCTTCCTCTGGGGCCAACGTCCTGACTTTC

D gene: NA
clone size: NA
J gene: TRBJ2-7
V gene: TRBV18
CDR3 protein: CASSPPLEGEQYF
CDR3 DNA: TGTGCCAGCTCACCACCGTTGGAGGGCGAGCAGTACTTC

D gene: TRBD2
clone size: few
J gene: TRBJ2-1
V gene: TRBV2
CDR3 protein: CASSESGLADPGYF
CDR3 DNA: TGTGCCAGCAGCGAATCGGGACTAGCGGACCCGGGTTACTTC

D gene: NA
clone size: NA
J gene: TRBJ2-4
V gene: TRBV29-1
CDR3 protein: CSVLGRAGTNIQYF
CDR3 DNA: TGCAGCGTTTTGGGCCGCGCGGGGACAAACATTCAGTACTTC

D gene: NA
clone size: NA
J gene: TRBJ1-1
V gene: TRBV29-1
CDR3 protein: CSVSDMQGEAFF
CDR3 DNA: TGCAGCGTTTCCGATATGCAGGGTGAAGCTTTCTTT

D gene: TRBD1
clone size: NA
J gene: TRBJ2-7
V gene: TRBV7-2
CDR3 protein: CASSLATGGGYEQYF
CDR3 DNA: TGTGCCAGCAGCTTAGCGACAGGGGGGGGCTACGAGCAGTACTTC

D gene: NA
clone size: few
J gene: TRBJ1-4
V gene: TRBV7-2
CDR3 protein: CASSLAGPLGKLFF
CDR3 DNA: TGTGCCAGCAGCTTGGCCGGGCCCCTCGGGAAACTGTTTTTT

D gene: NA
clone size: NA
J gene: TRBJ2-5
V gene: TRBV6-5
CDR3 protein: CASSYGTHGTQYF
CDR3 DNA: TGTGCCAGCAGTTACGGGACCCATGGGACCCAGTACTTC

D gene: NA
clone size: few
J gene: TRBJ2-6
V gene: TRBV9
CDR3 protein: CASSASPSNVLTF
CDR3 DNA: TGTGCCAGCAGCGCCTCCCCCTCCAACGTCCTGACTTTC

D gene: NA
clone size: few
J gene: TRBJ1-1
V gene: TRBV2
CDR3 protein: CASSDNHDTEAFF
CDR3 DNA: TGTGCCAGCAGTGATAACCACGACACTGAAGCTTTCTTT

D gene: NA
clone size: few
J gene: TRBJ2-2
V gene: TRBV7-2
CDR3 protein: CASSPTGTPGTGELFF
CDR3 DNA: TGTGCCAGCAGCCCAACCGGGACACCTGGCACCGGGGAGCTGTTTTTT

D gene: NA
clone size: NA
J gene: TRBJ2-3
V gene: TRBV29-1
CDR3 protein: CSVGLASSTDTQYF
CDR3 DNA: TGCAGCGTTGGCCTAGCCTCTAGCACAGATACGCAGTATTTT

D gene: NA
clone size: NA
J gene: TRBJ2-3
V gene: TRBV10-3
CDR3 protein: CAISESGIADTQYF
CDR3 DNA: TGTGCCATCAGTGAGTCGGGCATCGCAGATACGCAGTATTTT

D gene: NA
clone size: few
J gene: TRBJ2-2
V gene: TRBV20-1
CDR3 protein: CSAARPGVLNTGELFF
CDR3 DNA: TGCAGTGCCGCTCGCCCCGGGGTACTGAACACCGGGGAGCTGTTTTTT

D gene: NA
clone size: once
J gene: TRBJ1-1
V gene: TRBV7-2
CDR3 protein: CASSLAGWDNTEAFF
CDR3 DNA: TGTGCCAGCAGCTTAGCTGGGTGGGATAACACTGAAGCTTTCTTT

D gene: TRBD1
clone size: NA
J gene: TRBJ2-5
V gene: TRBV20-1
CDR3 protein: CSASPSGTGQRRTQYF
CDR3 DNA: TGCAGTGCTAGCCCTAGTGGGACAGGGCAGAGGAGGACCCAGTACTTC

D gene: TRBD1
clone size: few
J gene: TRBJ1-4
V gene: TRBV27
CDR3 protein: CASSSWTGGGRTNEKLFF
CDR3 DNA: TGTGCCAGCAGTTCTTGGACAGGGGGCGGTCGGACTAATGAAAAACTGTTTTTT

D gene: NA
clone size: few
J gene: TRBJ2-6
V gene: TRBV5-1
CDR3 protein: CASRPTVSGANVLTF
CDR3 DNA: TGCGCCAGCCGCCCTACAGTCTCTGGGGCCAACGTCCTGACTTTC

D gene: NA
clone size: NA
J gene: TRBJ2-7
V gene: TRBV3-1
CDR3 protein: CASTNPGRQSYFSYEQYF
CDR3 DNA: TGTGCCAGCACAAACCCGGGGAGGCAGTCTTACTTCTCCTACGAGCAGTACTTC

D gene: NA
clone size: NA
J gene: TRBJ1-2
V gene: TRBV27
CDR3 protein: CASRERNYGYTF
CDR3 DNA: TGTGCCAGCAGGGAGAGAAACTATGGCTACACCTTC